Listed below are T cell receptor beta chains from one sample, sequenced in a study of T-cell reconstitution after alpha-beta-depleted transplantation in children. Using its own MiXCR run on the PCR reads, TCRdb lists one record per CDR3 protein. The repertoire consists of fewer than 550,000 distinct CDR3 sequences, with about a sixth occurring once and the leading ten covering 29%. The starting material was PBMCs, mostly from graft donor cells, obtained 360 days after TCRalphabeta/CD19-depleted stem cell transplant. These receptors all come from a boy in the first two years of life who had a stem cell transplant for Wiskott-Aldrich syndrome, so the T cells may come from the graft donor. CDR3s include the opening cysteine and the closing phenylalanine or tryptophan. Fields, in order: V gene, D gene, J gene, clone size, CDR3 DNA, CDR3 protein. D genes are given only for firm matches. Size is omitted from some rows. Given values are once, few, many or a class for expanded clones.

V: TRBV18; D: TRBD2; J: TRBJ2-1; size: -; DNA: TGTGCCAGCTCACGGTTAGCGGGGGGGCCGAGCGATGAGCAGTTCTTC; CDR3: CASSRLAGGPSDEQFF
V: TRBV5-8; D: TRBD1; J: TRBJ2-1; size: -; DNA: TGTGCCAGCAGCAGCAACAGGGGGCCATACGATGAGCAGTTCTTC; CDR3: CASSSNRGPYDEQFF
V: TRBV7-2; D: -; J: TRBJ2-7; size: many; DNA: TGTGCCAGCAGCTTACAGGTCTCCTACGAGCAGTACTTC; CDR3: CASSLQVSYEQYF
V: TRBV12-3/TRBV12-4; D: -; J: TRBJ2-7; size: few; DNA: TGTGCCAGCAGTCTCTGGGCGGGAACTTACGAGCAGTACTTC; CDR3: CASSLWAGTYEQYF
V: TRBV7-6; D: -; J: TRBJ1-1; size: -; DNA: TGTGCCAGCAGCATCCAAGGAGGGGAGTCTGAAGCTTTCTTT; CDR3: CASSIQGGESEAFF
V: TRBV4-3; D: -; J: TRBJ2-1; size: few; DNA: TGCGCCAGCAGCCAAGGCGACCGGACGGCCGCTGAGCAGTTCTTC; CDR3: CASSQGDRTAAEQFF
V: TRBV6-5; D: -; J: TRBJ1-1; size: -; DNA: TGTGCCAGCAGTTACCTGGGTTACACTGAAGCTTTCTTT; CDR3: CASSYLGYTEAFF
V: TRBV7-8; D: TRBD1; J: TRBJ1-2; size: few; DNA: TGTGCCAGCAGCTTAAAGTCCCCGGGACAGGGAAGGAGTGGCTACACCTTC; CDR3: CASSLKSPGQGRSGYTF
V: TRBV20-1; D: -; J: TRBJ2-7; size: -; DNA: TGCAGTGCCCCGGACGTCTTAAGCTCCTACGAGCAGTACTTC; CDR3: CSAPDVLSSYEQYF
V: TRBV4-3; D: -; J: TRBJ2-7; size: -; DNA: TGCGCCAGCAGCCAAGTAGTATCTACCTACGAGCAGTACTTC; CDR3: CASSQVVSTYEQYF
V: TRBV5-8; D: -; J: TRBJ2-3; size: few; DNA: TGTGCCAGCAGCTTCAACCACCCCTTCACAGATACGCAGTATTTT; CDR3: CASSFNHPFTDTQYF
V: TRBV12-3/TRBV12-4; D: -; J: TRBJ1-5; size: few; DNA: TGTGCCAGCAGTTTTTATGGGGGCGGAATCCCACGGCGTCAGCCCCAGCATTTT; CDR3: CASSFYGGGIPRRQPQHF
V: TRBV20-1; D: -; J: TRBJ2-4; size: -; DNA: TGCAGTGCTCCTACAGGACTAGCCAAAAACATTCAGTACTTC; CDR3: CSAPTGLAKNIQYF
V: TRBV7-9; D: TRBD2; J: TRBJ2-7; size: -; DNA: TGTGCCAGCAGCTTAGGGCGTAGCGGGGGAAACGAGCAGTACTTC; CDR3: CASSLGRSGGNEQYF
V: TRBV12-3/TRBV12-4; D: -; J: TRBJ2-2; size: -; DNA: TGTGCCAGCAGGGTCTGGGGCTACACCGGGGAGCTGTTTTTT; CDR3: CASRVWGYTGELFF
V: TRBV7-2; D: TRBD2; J: TRBJ2-3; size: -; DNA: TGTGCCAGCAGCTTAAGCGCGGGGGGCACAGATACGCAGTATTTT; CDR3: CASSLSAGGTDTQYF
V: TRBV7-9; D: -; J: TRBJ2-1; size: -; DNA: TGTGCCAGCAGCTTAGGCATCTATTTCAATGAGCAGTTCTTC; CDR3: CASSLGIYFNEQFF
V: TRBV10-3; D: TRBD2; J: TRBJ2-1; size: few; DNA: TGTGCCATCGCTGGGACTAGCGGGAGGTTTGAGCAGTTCTTC; CDR3: CAIAGTSGRFEQFF
V: TRBV7-9; D: -; J: TRBJ2-7; size: -; DNA: TGTGCCAGCAGCTTATTCCCCGCGCCAGGGGCGGTGAACGAGCAGTACTTC; CDR3: CASSLFPAPGAVNEQYF
V: TRBV20-1; D: TRBD1; J: TRBJ2-1; size: -; DNA: TGCAGTGCCATCCGGGACAGGTACAATGAGCAGTTCTTC; CDR3: CSAIRDRYNEQFF
V: TRBV12-3/TRBV12-4; D: -; J: TRBJ1-5; size: -; DNA: TGTGCCAGCAGCGGCCGATTCAATCAGCCCCAGCATTTT; CDR3: CASSGRFNQPQHF
V: TRBV7-6; D: -; J: TRBJ1-4; size: -; DNA: TGTGCCAGCAGCTTAAGACATAAAGAAAAACTGTTTTTT; CDR3: CASSLRHKEKLFF
V: TRBV20-1; D: -; J: TRBJ1-2; size: few; DNA: TGCAGTGCCACAGACAGATATGGCTACACCTTC; CDR3: CSATDRYGYTF
V: TRBV7-2; D: -; J: TRBJ2-5; size: -; DNA: TGTGCCAGCGTCACAGGGTTCCAAGAGACCCAGTACTTC; CDR3: CASVTGFQETQYF
V: TRBV6-5; D: TRBD2; J: TRBJ2-5; size: few; DNA: TGTGCCAGCAGTTACTCCGGACTAGCAGAGACCCAGTACTTC; CDR3: CASSYSGLAETQYF
V: TRBV9; D: TRBD2; J: TRBJ2-2; size: few; DNA: TGTGCCAGCAGCGGCTATACCGGGACTAGCGACACCGGGGAGCTGTTTTTT; CDR3: CASSGYTGTSDTGELFF
V: TRBV20-1; D: -; J: TRBJ2-2; size: -; DNA: TGCAGTGCTATGGACCCGACGAACACCGGGGAGCTGTTTTTT; CDR3: CSAMDPTNTGELFF
V: TRBV29-1; D: TRBD1; J: TRBJ2-7; size: -; DNA: TGCAGCGTTGAGAACCGGGACAGGGGTGGCGAGCAGTACTTC; CDR3: CSVENRDRGGEQYF
V: TRBV6-5; D: -; J: TRBJ2-7; size: -; DNA: TGTGCCAGCAGTTCCCCCCGGCAGGGAAGGCCCTACGAGCAGTACTTC; CDR3: CASSSPRQGRPYEQYF